The rows below give T cell receptor beta chains drawn from one sample of a study of T-cell reconstitution after alpha-beta-depleted transplantation in children. In TCRdb, the PCR reads were re-called with MiXCR into one record per CDR3 protein. Of a few hundred thousand distinct CDR3 sequences listed, over 25% are singletons. Sequences were derived from PBMCs, sampled before TCRalphabeta/CD19-depleted stem cell transplant. These receptors were taken from a boy in the first two years of life with Wiskott-Aldrich syndrome, due to receive a stem cell transplant. Each CDR3 is given with its conserved first and last residue. D genes are given only for firm matches. Rows give clone size only sometimes, using once, few, many, or a class for an expanded clone.

d_call j_call v_call clone_size cdr3_aa cdr3_nt
TRBD2 TRBJ2-1 TRBV20-1 NA CSARRERNEQFF TGCAGTGCTAGGCGGGAGAGGAATGAGCAGTTCTTC
TRBD2 TRBJ2-1 TRBV12-3/TRBV12-4 few CASSPLAGGNNEQFF TGTGCCAGCAGTCCCCTAGCGGGAGGAAATAATGAGCAGTTCTTC
TRBD1 TRBJ1-5 TRBV20-1 NA CSAIDRVISSQPQHF TGCAGTGCTATAGACAGGGTTATTTCGAGTCAGCCCCAGCATTTT
NA TRBJ1-1 TRBV28 NA CASSPNILSGNTEAFF TGTGCCAGCAGTCCGAACATACTATCGGGGAACACTGAAGCTTTCTTT
NA TRBJ1-5 TRBV7-9 few CASSLGDYSNQPQHF TGTGCCAGCAGCTTGGGCGACTATAGCAATCAGCCCCAGCATTTT
TRBD2 TRBJ2-3 TRBV12-3/TRBV12-4 few CASSLLLAGDTQYF TGTGCCAGCAGTTTATTATTAGCGGGAGATACGCAGTATTTT
NA TRBJ2-3 TRBV12-3/TRBV12-4 NA CASSFRGLSTDTQYF TGTGCCAGCAGTTTCAGGGGACTAAGCACAGATACGCAGTATTTT
NA TRBJ2-1 TRBV20-1 NA CSARSPREQFF TGCAGTGCTAGAAGTCCACGCGAGCAGTTCTTC
TRBD2 TRBJ2-3 TRBV5-1 NA CASSLGLAGGPWDTQYF TGCGCCAGCAGCTTGGGACTAGCGGGAGGGCCTTGGGATACGCAGTATTTT
NA TRBJ2-1 TRBV20-1 NA CSAQTGTLTYNEQFF TGCAGTGCTCAAACCGGGACATTAACCTACAATGAGCAGTTCTTC
NA TRBJ2-1 TRBV5-1 few CASSPNRGEQFF TGCGCCAGCAGCCCTAACCGCGGTGAGCAGTTCTTC
NA TRBJ1-2 TRBV20-1 NA CSARPDSYGYTF TGCAGTGCTAGACCCGATAGCTATGGCTACACCTTC
TRBD2 TRBJ2-1 TRBV15 NA CATGGTSGRSRNEQFF TGTGCCACGGGGGGGACTAGCGGGAGGAGTAGGAATGAGCAGTTCTTC
NA TRBJ2-4 TRBV6-1 NA CASRNNRTLAKNIQYF TGTGCCAGCAGAAACAACAGGACTCTAGCCAAAAACATTCAGTACTTC
TRBD2 TRBJ2-1 TRBV28 few CASTYSGLAEKYNEQFF TGTGCCAGCACGTATTCGGGACTAGCGGAAAAATACAATGAGCAGTTCTTC
TRBD1 TRBJ2-3 TRBV6-5 once CASSSPPGQGWATDTQYF TGTGCCAGCAGTTCCCCTCCGGGACAGGGGTGGGCGACAGATACGCAGTATTTT
NA TRBJ1-1 TRBV30 NA CAWSVLGGKAFF TGTGCCTGGAGTGTACTCGGTGGTAAAGCTTTCTTT
TRBD2 TRBJ2-3 TRBV5-1 NA CASSLPVGAGPDTQYF TGCGCCAGCAGCTTGCCAGTGGGAGCGGGACCAGATACGCAGTATTTT
NA TRBJ2-7 TRBV20-1 few CSARTESSYEQYF TGCAGTGCTAGAACTGAATCCTCCTACGAGCAGTACTTC
NA TRBJ2-3 TRBV5-1 once CASRSLTGTDTQYF TGCGCCAGCAGATCCTTAACCGGCACAGATACGCAGTATTTT
NA TRBJ2-1 TRBV9 few CASSVTTSNEQFF TGTGCCAGCAGCGTTACGACTAGCAATGAGCAGTTCTTC
NA TRBJ2-3 TRBV20-1 NA CSAPLLSDTQYF TGCAGTGCCCCACTCCTCTCAGATACGCAGTATTTT
NA TRBJ1-2 TRBV5-1 NA CASRFDRLNYGYTF TGCGCCAGCAGATTCGACAGGCTTAACTATGGCTACACCTTC
NA TRBJ2-1 TRBV20-1 few CSARDRVRGYNEQFF TGCAGTGCTAGAGACCGGGTCCGGGGGTACAATGAGCAGTTCTTC
TRBD1 TRBJ2-2 TRBV19 NA CASLDRGPSGAGELFF TGTGCCAGTCTGGACAGGGGGCCCTCCGGCGCCGGGGAGCTGTTTTTT
TRBD2 TRBJ2-2 TRBV4-2 NA CASSQSPTSGRGTGELFF TGTGCCAGCAGCCAATCCCCAACTAGCGGCCGAGGTACCGGGGAGCTGTTTTTT
NA TRBJ2-1 TRBV12-3/TRBV12-4 few CASDPGEATNEQFF TGTGCCAGCGATCCGGGAGAAGCCACCAATGAGCAGTTCTTC
NA TRBJ1-6 TRBV6-2/TRBV6-3 NA CASSYDSPLHF TGTGCCAGCAGTTATGATTCACCCCTCCACTTT
NA TRBJ1-6 TRBV28 few CASSLWTYASSYNSPLHF TGTGCCAGCAGTTTGTGGACCTACGCTAGCTCCTATAATTCACCCCTCCACTTT
TRBD2 TRBJ2-2 TRBV5-4 NA CASSFWLAGGTFANTGELFF TGTGCCAGCAGCTTTTGGCTAGCGGGAGGGACGTTCGCGAACACCGGGGAGCTGTTTTTT
TRBD1 TRBJ1-2 TRBV5-1 few CASSDITGGHGYTF TGCGCCAGCAGCGACATCACAGGGGGTCATGGCTACACCTTC
NA TRBJ2-3 TRBV29-1 NA CSGGITGDTQYF TGCAGCGGTGGGATAACGGGAGATACGCAGTATTTT
NA TRBJ1-6 TRBV29-1 few CSVSREVNSPLHF TGCAGCGTGTCCCGGGAGGTGAATTCACCCCTCCACTTT
TRBD1 TRBJ2-5 TRBV5-5 NA CASSPSPRTGGGETQYF TGTGCCAGCAGCCCGTCCCCGAGGACAGGGGGCGGAGAGACCCAGTACTTC
NA TRBJ2-7 TRBV24-1 NA CATSDGPYEQYF TGTGCCACCTCGGACGGTCCCTACGAGCAGTACTTC
TRBD1 TRBJ1-3 TRBV12-3/TRBV12-4 few CASGTGTGNTIYF TGTGCCAGCGGGACAGGGACTGGAAACACCATATATTTT
NA TRBJ1-5 TRBV20-1 few CSASWAGRSNQPQHF TGCAGTGCTAGTTGGGCTGGGAGGAGCAATCAGCCCCAGCATTTT
NA TRBJ1-4 TRBV20-1 NA CSARDGTTNEKLFF TGCAGTGCTAGAGATGGGACAACTAATGAAAAACTGTTTTTT
NA TRBJ2-7 TRBV7-2 NA CASSLRPRLSSYEQYF TGTGCCAGCAGCTTACGGCCGCGATTAAGCTCCTACGAGCAGTACTTC
TRBD1 TRBJ1-2 TRBV9 NA CASSVVTGGGVYGYTF TGTGCCAGCAGCGTAGTTACAGGGGGCGGTGTCTATGGCTACACCTTC
TRBD2 TRBJ2-7 TRBV10-3 NA CAIRTDGTSGSFTYEQYF TGTGCCATCAGGACCGACGGGACTAGCGGGAGCTTTACCTACGAGCAGTACTTC
NA TRBJ2-1 TRBV7-9 few CASSFRAQEQFF TGTGCCAGCAGCTTCAGGGCACAGGAGCAGTTCTTC
NA TRBJ2-3 TRBV9 few CASSVVGTSTDTQYF TGTGCCAGCAGCGTAGTTGGGACTAGCACAGATACGCAGTATTTT
TRBD2 TRBJ2-1 TRBV6-1 NA CASTIRTSADEQFF TGTGCCAGCACTATAAGGACTAGCGCGGATGAGCAGTTCTTC
TRBD1 TRBJ1-4 TRBV12-3/TRBV12-4 NA CASSENRGPNEKLFF TGTGCCAGCAGTGAAAACAGGGGGCCGAATGAAAAACTGTTTTTT
TRBD1 TRBJ1-2 TRBV6-1 NA CASSIGTGEFLDGYTF TGTGCCAGCAGTATAGGGACAGGGGAGTTCCTAGATGGCTACACCTTC
NA TRBJ2-7 TRBV27 few CASSTRSESYEQYF TGTGCCAGCAGTACCCGGTCCGAGTCCTACGAGCAGTACTTC
NA TRBJ1-3 TRBV6-5 few CASSPGSNTIYF TGTGCCAGCAGTCCAGGGTCGAACACCATATATTTT
NA TRBJ1-3 TRBV20-1 few CSASQGGAGNTIYF TGCAGTGCTAGTCAGGGTGGCGCTGGAAACACCATATATTTT
NA TRBJ2-7 TRBV12-3/TRBV12-4 few CASIGDASYEQYF TGTGCCAGCATTGGGGACGCCTCCTACGAGCAGTACTTC